A selection of T cell receptor beta chains follows, all from one sample in a study of blood T cells in healthy people across ages. A single record per CDR3 protein comes from TCRdb applying MiXCR to the 5' RACE reads. The sample includes about 780,000 distinct CDR3 sequences, around a quarter of them seen just once. These data also featured in a second study, about T cells of mothers and their children.

The sequenced material came from blood. These receptors originate from a boy aged 5-17 years in good health. The CDR3 runs from the conserved cysteine through the conserved F or W. The D gene is left open where the match is weak. Clone size is not always given. Where it is, it says once, few, many or a class for expanded clones.

>-|TRBV5-6|TRBJ2-1|-
CASSASTAFNEQFF
TGTGCCAGCAGCGCGTCGACCGCCTTCAATGAGCAGTTCTTC
>TRBD2|TRBV5-1|TRBJ2-5|many
CASSLGTSGETQYF
TGCGCCAGCAGCCTGGGGACTAGTGGGGAGACCCAGTACTTC
>-|TRBV4-1|TRBJ2-1|-
CASSQTTGGDNEQFF
TGCGCCAGCAGCCAGACGACTGGCGGGGACAATGAGCAGTTCTTC
>-|TRBV6-6|TRBJ2-7|few
CASAREHEQYF
TGTGCCAGCGCCCGCGAGCACGAGCAGTACTTC
>TRBD1|TRBV29-1|TRBJ2-7|-
CSARTGATSSYEQYF
TGCAGCGCTCGGACAGGGGCCACATCCTCCTACGAGCAGTACTTC
>TRBD1|TRBV10-3|TRBJ2-2|-
CAISQDRGNTGELFF
TGTGCCATCAGCCAAGACAGGGGGAACACCGGGGAGCTGTTTTTT
>-|TRBV27|TRBJ2-2|-
CASSFTGFPNGELFF
TGTGCCAGCAGTTTCACAGGGTTCCCCAACGGGGAGCTGTTTTTT
>-|TRBV12-3/TRBV12-4|TRBJ2-7|-
CASSFSGALNYEQYF
TGTGCCAGCAGTTTCTCGGGGGCTTTAAACTACGAGCAGTACTTC
>TRBD2|TRBV12-5|TRBJ2-7|few
CASGLPRDYPYEQYF
TGTGCTAGTGGTTTGCCCCGGGACTACCCCTACGAGCAGTACTTC
>-|TRBV11-2|TRBJ2-7|few
CASSLVRGSEQYF
TGTGCCAGCAGCTTAGTACGGGGTTCCGAGCAGTACTTC
>-|TRBV5-1|TRBJ2-5|-
CASSLGGTRAQETQYF
TGCGCCAGCAGCTTGGGGGGGACAAGGGCCCAAGAGACCCAGTACTTC
>TRBD2|TRBV7-3|TRBJ2-7|few
CASSSAAGGFYEQYF
TGTGCCAGCAGCTCCGCAGCGGGGGGATTTTACGAGCAGTACTTC
>-|TRBV11-2|TRBJ2-7|few
CASSLDDREQYF
TGTGCCAGCAGCTTAGATGACAGGGAGCAGTACTTC
>-|TRBV5-1|TRBJ2-2|-
CASSWRQEFTGELFF
TGCGCCAGCAGCTGGAGGCAGGAATTCACCGGGGAGCTGTTTTTT
>TRBD2|TRBV11-2|TRBJ2-3|few
CASLRGTSGAQYF
TGTGCCAGCTTGCGCGGGACTAGCGGTGCGCAGTATTTT
>TRBD2|TRBV20-1|TRBJ2-1|-
CSATLAGGFNEQFF
TGCAGTGCTACTCTAGCGGGGGGGTTCAATGAGCAGTTCTTC
>-|TRBV2|TRBJ1-5|once
CASSAAGAQPQHF
TGTGCCAGCAGTGCGGCAGGGGCTCAGCCCCAGCATTTT
>TRBD2|TRBV20-1|TRBJ2-3|-
CSARLTSGADTQYF
TGCAGTGCTAGACTGACTAGCGGGGCAGATACGCAGTATTTT
>-|TRBV6-6|TRBJ1-4|-
CASTLRGSTNEKLFF
TGTGCCAGCACCTTGAGGGGGTCCACTAATGAAAAACTGTTTTTT
>-|TRBV30|TRBJ1-1|few
CAWKGTGNTEAFF
TGTGCCTGGAAGGGGACGGGGAACACTGAAGCTTTCTTT
>-|TRBV5-1|TRBJ2-7|-
CASSFRMGEQYF
TGCGCCAGCAGCTTCCGGATGGGGGAGCAGTACTTC
>-|TRBV3-1|TRBJ2-3|few
CASSQGHTQYF
TGTGCCAGCAGCCAAGGGCACACGCAGTATTTT
>TRBD2|TRBV10-3|TRBJ2-5|few
CAIMQSSGGGETQYF
TGTGCCATCATGCAGAGTAGCGGGGGGGGAGAGACCCAGTACTTC
>-|TRBV18|TRBJ2-5|-
CASSPPAGLKTQYF
TGTGCCAGCTCACCACCAGCAGGGTTGAAGACCCAGTACTTC
>-|TRBV19|TRBJ2-1|-
CASGRRGEIGNEQFF
TGTGCCAGTGGAAGGAGGGGGGAAATTGGAAATGAGCAGTTCTTC
>-|TRBV24-1|TRBJ2-1|-
CATQGDTSRNEQFF
TGTGCCACCCAAGGGGACACTTCAAGGAATGAGCAGTTCTTC
>-|TRBV6-1|TRBJ2-7|-
CASFRSGFYEQYF
TGTGCCAGCTTCAGGTCAGGGTTCTACGAGCAGTACTTC
>-|TRBV28|TRBJ2-7|few
CASSVTPSYEQYF
TGTGCCAGCAGCGTCACTCCCTCCTACGAGCAGTACTTC
>-|TRBV10-3|TRBJ1-1|few
CAISAAKGQRVAFF
TGTGCCATCAGTGCCGCAAAGGGGCAACGTGTAGCTTTCTTT
>TRBD2|TRBV14|TRBJ2-1|few
CASRLGGGPYNEQFF
TGTGCCAGCAGACTCGGGGGGGGGCCCTACAATGAGCAGTTCTTC
>-|TRBV29-1|TRBJ2-4|few
CSVETGLDIQYF
TGCAGCGTTGAAACAGGGCTCGACATTCAGTACTTC
>-|TRBV27|TRBJ2-2|-
CAGSSRENTGELFF
TGTGCCGGCAGTTCACGGGAGAACACCGGGGAGCTGTTTTTT
>TRBD2|TRBV6-5|TRBJ2-5|few
CASSYRLAGGRETQYF
TGTGCCAGCAGTTACCGGCTAGCGGGGGGGAGAGAGACCCAGTACTTC
>-|TRBV18|TRBJ2-5|-
CASARAGTQETQYF
TGTGCCAGCGCACGCGCGGGGACTCAAGAGACCCAGTACTTC
>-|TRBV6-2/TRBV6-3|TRBJ2-1|-
CASSYSGTRSVDEQFF
TGTGCCAGCAGTTACTCAGGGACGAGAAGTGTGGATGAGCAGTTCTTC
>TRBD2|TRBV29-1|TRBJ2-5|-
CSARTSGAVRETQYF
TGCAGCGCCAGGACTAGCGGGGCGGTTCGGGAGACCCAGTACTTC
>TRBD2|TRBV5-4|TRBJ2-1|-
CASSSLVGGYNEQFF
TGTGCCAGCAGCTCACTAGTGGGGGGGTACAATGAGCAGTTCTTC
>TRBD1|TRBV27|TRBJ1-5|-
CASSNRGIQPQHF
TGTGCCAGCAGTAACAGGGGTATCCAGCCCCAGCATTTT
>-|TRBV19|TRBJ1-5|-
CASNWDSNQPQHF
TGTGCCAGTAATTGGGACAGCAATCAGCCCCAGCATTTT
>-|TRBV15|TRBJ2-5|-
CASGLEKETQYF
TGTGCCAGCGGACTGGAGAAAGAGACCCAGTACTTC
>-|TRBV20-1|TRBJ1-4|few
CSAMEDEKLFF
TGCAGTGCTATGGAGGATGAAAAACTGTTTTTT
>TRBD2|TRBV27|TRBJ2-1|-
CASRRTSGGEQLF
TGTGCCAGCAGGAGGACTAGCGGGGGTGAGCAGCTCTTC
>-|TRBV28|TRBJ1-6|-
CASTHGAAGNSPLHF
TGTGCCAGCACCCACGGGGCCGCGGGGAATTCACCCCTCCACTTT
>-|TRBV10-1|TRBJ2-5|-
CASSERRMQTQYF
TGCGCCAGCAGTGAAAGACGGATGCAGACCCAGTACTTC
>-|TRBV6-5|TRBJ1-2|-
CASSYSTSGGYTF
TGTGCCAGCAGTTACTCGACCTCAGGGGGCTACACCTTC
>-|TRBV19|TRBJ2-1|-
CASSMRAAEQFF
TGTGCCAGTAGTATGAGGGCCGCTGAGCAGTTCTTC
>-|TRBV27|TRBJ2-1|-
CASSPPEGINEQFF
TGTGCCAGCAGTCCCCCCGAGGGCATCAATGAGCAGTTCTTC
>TRBD2|TRBV6-1|TRBJ2-1|few
CASSISGGNNEQFF
TGTGCCAGCAGCATTAGCGGGGGGAACAATGAGCAGTTCTTC
>TRBD1|TRBV12-3/TRBV12-4|TRBJ1-5|-
CASSLETGPRPQHF
TGTGCCAGCAGTTTAGAGACAGGGCCAAGGCCCCAGCATTTT
>-|TRBV12-3/TRBV12-4|TRBJ1-6|-
CASSLVTGSPLHF
TGTGCCAGCAGTTTAGTAACAGGGTCACCCCTCCACTTT
>TRBD1|TRBV12-3/TRBV12-4|TRBJ2-4|-
CASRDRVTNIQYF
TGTGCCAGCAGGGACAGGGTAACAAACATTCAGTACTTC
>-|TRBV20-1|TRBJ2-3|-
CSASKGVRDTQYF
TGCAGTGCCTCAAAGGGGGTACGGGATACGCAGTATTTT
>-|TRBV7-9|TRBJ2-7|-
CASSGPRVPSSYEQYF
TGTGCCAGCAGCGGTCCGAGGGTTCCAAGCTCCTACGAGCAGTACTTC
>-|TRBV20-1|TRBJ1-1|-
CSARTGRTNTEAFF
TGCAGTGCTAGGACGGGAAGGACGAACACTGAAGCTTTCTTT